This TCR beta chain was sequenced in a study of cytomegalovirus exposure and HLA in healthy donors. Study findings and constraints: The study recorded 160 or so TCR beta chains that were cytomegalovirus-associated. Most TCR sequences showed up rarely, but some public TCRs showed up in many donors.

Using immunoSEQ multiplex PCR, the repertoire was profiled, and TCRdb retains in-frame clones only, with some absent. This sample carries some 100,000 clones, around 89% of them seen once, and the ten largest clones take less than 2%. The 120-subject validation cohort, separate from the 666-subject first cohort, included the donors. This CDR3 has 13 amino acids. CDR1 is MNHEY and CDR2 is SMNVEV in the germline V gene (reference sequence). With 6 bases clipped from V and 7 bases from J, the junction kept 5 bases outside the gene matches. This clone occurred once. Its antigen is as yet unknown. The sequence derives from a man aged 18 to 30 in good health and CMV-seronegative. Sequencing was done on a sample of PBMCs. J is TRBJ2-7 and V is TRBV27, with 11 nucleotides matching TRBD1. CDR3 protein: CASRGTGGGEQYF. The CDR3 DNA sequence: TGTGCCAGCAGGGGGACAGGGGGTGGAGAGCAGTACTTC.